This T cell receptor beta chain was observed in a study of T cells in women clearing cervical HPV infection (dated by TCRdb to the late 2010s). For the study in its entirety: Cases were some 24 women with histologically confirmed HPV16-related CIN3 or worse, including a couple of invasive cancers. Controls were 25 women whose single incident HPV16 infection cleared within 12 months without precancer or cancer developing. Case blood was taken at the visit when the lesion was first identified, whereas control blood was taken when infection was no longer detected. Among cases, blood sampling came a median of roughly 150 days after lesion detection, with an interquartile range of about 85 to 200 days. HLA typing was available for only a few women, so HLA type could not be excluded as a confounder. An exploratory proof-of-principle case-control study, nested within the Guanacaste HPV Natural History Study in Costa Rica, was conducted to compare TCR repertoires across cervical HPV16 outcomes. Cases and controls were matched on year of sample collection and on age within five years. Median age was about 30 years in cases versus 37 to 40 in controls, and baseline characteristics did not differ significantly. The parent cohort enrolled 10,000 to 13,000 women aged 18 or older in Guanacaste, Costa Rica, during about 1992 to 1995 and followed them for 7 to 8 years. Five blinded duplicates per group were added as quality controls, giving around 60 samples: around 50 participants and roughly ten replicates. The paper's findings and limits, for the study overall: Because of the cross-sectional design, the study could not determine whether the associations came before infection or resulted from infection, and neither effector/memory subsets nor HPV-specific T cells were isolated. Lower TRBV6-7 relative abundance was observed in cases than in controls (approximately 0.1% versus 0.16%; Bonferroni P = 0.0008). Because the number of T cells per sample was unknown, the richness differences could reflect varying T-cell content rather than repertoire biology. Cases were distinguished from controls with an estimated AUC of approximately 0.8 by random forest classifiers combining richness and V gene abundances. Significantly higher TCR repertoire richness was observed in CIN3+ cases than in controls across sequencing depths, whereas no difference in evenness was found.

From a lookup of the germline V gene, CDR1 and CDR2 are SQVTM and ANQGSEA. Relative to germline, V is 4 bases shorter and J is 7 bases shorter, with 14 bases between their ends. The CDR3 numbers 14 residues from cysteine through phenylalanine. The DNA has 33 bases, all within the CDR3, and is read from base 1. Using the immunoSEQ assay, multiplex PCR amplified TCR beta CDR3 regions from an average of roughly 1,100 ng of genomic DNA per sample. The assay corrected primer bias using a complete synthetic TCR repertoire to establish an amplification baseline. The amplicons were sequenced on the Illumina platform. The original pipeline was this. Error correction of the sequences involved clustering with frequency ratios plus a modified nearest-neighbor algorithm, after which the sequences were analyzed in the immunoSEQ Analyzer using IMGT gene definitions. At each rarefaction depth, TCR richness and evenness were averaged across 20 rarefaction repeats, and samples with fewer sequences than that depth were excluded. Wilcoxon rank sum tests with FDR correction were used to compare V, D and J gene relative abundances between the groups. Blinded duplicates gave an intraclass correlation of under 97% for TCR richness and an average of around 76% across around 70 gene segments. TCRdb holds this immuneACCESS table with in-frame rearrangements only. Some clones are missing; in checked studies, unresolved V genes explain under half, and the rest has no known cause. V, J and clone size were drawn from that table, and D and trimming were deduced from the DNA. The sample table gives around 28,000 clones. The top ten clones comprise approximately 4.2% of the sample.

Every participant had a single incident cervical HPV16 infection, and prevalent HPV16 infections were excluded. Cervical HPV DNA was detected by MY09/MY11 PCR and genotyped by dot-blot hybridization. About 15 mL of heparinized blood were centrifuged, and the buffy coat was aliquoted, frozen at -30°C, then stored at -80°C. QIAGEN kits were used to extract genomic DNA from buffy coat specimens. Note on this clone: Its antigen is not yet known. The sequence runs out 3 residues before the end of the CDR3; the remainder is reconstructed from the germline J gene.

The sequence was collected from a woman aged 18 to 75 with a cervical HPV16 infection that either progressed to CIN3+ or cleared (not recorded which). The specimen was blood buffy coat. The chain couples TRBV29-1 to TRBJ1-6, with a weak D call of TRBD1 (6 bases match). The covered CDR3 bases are TGCAGCGTTGTGACAGGCAACACCAATTCACCC. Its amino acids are CSVVTGNTNSP. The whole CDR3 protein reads CSVVTGNTNSPLHF.